The 3 T cell receptor beta chains below were found in one sample sequenced in a study of tissue T cells after allogeneic stem cell transplantation. Documented time point: mouse harvest day 14 after allogeneic transplant. Mouse grafts combined 10^7 T-cell-depleted bone marrow cells with 10^6 splenic CD5+ T cells. Assay: immunoSEQ multiplex PCR; the TCRdb copy retains only in-frame clones and omits some. Of some 5,000 clones in the sample, over 30% were seen once. Specimen: gut tissue. These receptors all stem from a female BALB/c mouse given C57BL/6 T cells with graft-versus-host disease after an allogeneic hematopoietic cell transplant.

On this clone: Here the gene names and germline are mouse. The DNA ends 1 residue before the CDR3 does, and the rest of the CDR3 is filled in from the germline J gene. The J gene is TRBJ1-5, the V gene TRBV13-1; D is undetermined. The germline V gene has CDR1 NSHNY and CDR2 SYGAGN. V was shortened by 1 base and J by 6 bases, with 2 bases between the two germline ends. The CDR3 loop spans 11 amino acids. The CDR3 spells CASSDRQAPLF. The sequenced part of the CDR3 DNA is TGTGCCAGCAGTGATCGCCAGGCTCCGCTT. Looking up the rest from reference TRBV13-1 and TRBJ1-5 gives the full variable domain: EAAVTQSPRNKVTVTGGNVTLSCRQTNSHNYMYWYRQDTGHGLRLIHYSYGAGNLRIGDVPDGYKATRTTQEDFFLLLELASPSQTSLYFCASSDRQAPLFGEGTRLSVL.

As for this clone: Gene and germline names: mouse. The CDR3 extends 1 residue past the end of the read, so its final part is completed from the germline J gene. The V and J genes are TRBV13-1 and TRBJ1-4; D remains ambiguous. Trimming took 0 bases from V and 8 from J, leaving 5 bases between them. Germline V CDR1 and CDR2: NSHNY, SYGAGN. This CDR3 region has 12 residues. The covered CDR3 bases are TGTGCCAGCAGTGATGGAGGAGAAAGATTATTT. It is translated as CASSDGGERLF. The entire CDR3 is CASSDGGERLFF.

Comments on this clone: The genes are named according to mouse. The CDR3 goes on 1 residue after the read ends, and that part is filled in from the germline J gene. The chain employs TRBV5 and TRBJ2-2, with a weak D call TRBD2 (6 bases). Germline V CDR1 and CDR2: LGHNA, YNLKQL (reference sequence). The CDR3 spans 17 residues. V dropped 0 bases and J dropped 0 bases, with 11 bases sitting between them. CDR3 bases read: TGTGCCAGCAGCCAAGAAAACGCTGGGGCAAACACCGGGCAGCTCTAC. It translates to CASSQENAGANTGQLY. The full CDR3 reads CASSQENAGANTGQLYF.